The 11 T cell receptor beta chains listed next were all sequenced from one sample in a study of cytomegalovirus exposure and HLA in healthy donors. The study ran its PCR with 60 Vbeta and 13 Jbeta primers. This table comes from immunoSEQ multiplex PCR, and its TCRdb copy is limited to in-frame clones, with some not included. Here the sample spans just under 250,000 clones, 82% being singletons. Sequencing was done on a sample of PBMCs. All receptors derive from a woman between 35 and 50 years old in good health and CMV-seropositive.

This clone was detected only once. This chain joins TRBV2 and TRBJ2-3; 7 nucleotides match TRBD1. The CDR3 extends over 15 amino acids. Unmatched junction bases numbered 9, after V lost 4 bases and J lost 5 bases. Germline V CDR1 and CDR2: SNHLY, FYNNEI. CDR3 region: CASSGLLGGVDTQYF. In DNA form, the CDR3 reads TGTGCCAGCAGTGGACTTTTAGGGGGCGTAGATACGCAGTATTTT.

Concerning this clone itself: This CDR3 is also generated by other DNA sequences in the sample. J is TRBJ1-2 and V is TRBV6-5; perhaps TRBD1 as D (6 bases). Germline assignment: CDR1 MNHEY and CDR2 SVGAGI. This CDR3 has 13 amino acids. V lost 0 bases to trimming and J lost 7 bases, with 9 bases between them. Here the CDR3 reads CASSYSRGGGYTF. Here the CDR3 DNA reads TGTGCCAGCAGTTACTCGAGGGGGGGTGGCTACACCTTC.

The chain carries TRBV4-1 and TRBJ1-1, with 7 bases fitting TRBD1. J gave up 4 bases and V 4 bases, and 6 bases lay outside the gene matches. The CDR3 runs 14 residues. CDR1 and CDR2 (germline): MGHRA, YSYEKL. CDR3 DNA sequence: TGCGCCAGCAGCCGTTCGAGGGGGCTCACTGAAGCTTTCTTT. This translates into CASSRSRGLTEAFF.

V gene TRBV9 combines with J gene TRBJ2-2, with a weak D call TRBD2 (6 bases). Looked up from germline, CDR1 is SGDLS and CDR2 is YYNGEE. The CDR3 sequence is 14 residues long. V lost 3 bases and J 0 bases, leaving 6 bases between the germline ends. The CDR3 bases are TGTGCCAGCAGCGGGGGGGCGAACACCGGGGAGCTGTTTTTT. It codes for CASSGGANTGELFF.

The rearrangement uses TRBV6-6 and TRBJ2-5; TRBD2 matches 8 bases. V dropped 5 bases and J dropped 4; count of bases not matched to a gene: 6. This CDR3 has 14 amino acids. Germline CDR1 reads MNHNY; CDR2 reads SVGAGI (reference sequence). For the CDR3, the DNA is TGTGCCAGCAGTGACAGCGGGAGTAGAGAGACCCAGTACTTC. Protein product: CASSDSGSRETQYF.

The chain carries TRBV30 and TRBJ2-7; the D gene is possibly TRBD2 (5 bases). Per germline, CDR1 GTSNPN and CDR2 SVGIG (reference sequence). The CDR3 spans 11 residues. V lost 7 bases to trimming and J lost 0 bases, with 7 bases between them. CDR3 coding DNA: TGTGCCTTGAGGGCCTCCTACGAGCAGTACTTC. It specifies CALRASYEQYF. The complete variable domain, with remaining parts taken from reference TRBV30 and TRBJ2-7, reads SQTIHQWPATLVQPVGSPLSLECTVEGTSNPNLYWYRQAAGRGLQLLFYSVGIGQISSEVPQNLSASRPQDRQFILSSKKLLLSDSGFYLCALRASYEQYFGPGTRLTVT.

The rearrangement uses TRBV14 and TRBJ1-5; possible D gene TRBD1, 5 bases. V shed 9 bases and J shed 4 bases, with 13 bases lying between them. The germline gives CDR1 SGHDN, CDR2 FVKESK. The CDR3 sequence is 13 residues long. CDR3 residues: CASSGALNQPQHF. The CDR3, as DNA: TGTGCCAGTTCTGGGGCCCTAAATCAGCCCCAGCATTTT.

The rearrangement uses TRBV10-3 and TRBJ1-6; 8 nucleotides agree with TRBD1. This CDR3 has 15 amino acids. Germline V CDR1 and CDR2: ENHRY, SYGVKD. With 5 bases clipped from V and 7 bases from J, the junction kept 7 bases outside the gene matches. The CDR3 DNA follows: TGTGCCATCAGTTACCAGGGGGCGAACAATTCACCCCTCCACTTT. This encodes CAISYQGANNSPLHF.

The rearrangement uses TRBV4-2 and TRBJ2-2, with D possibly TRBD1 on 6 matching bases. V lost 3 bases and J 0 bases, leaving 8 bases between the germline ends. The CDR3 sequence is 15 residues long. Germline lookup yields CDR1 LGHNA and CDR2 YNFKEQ. CDR3 residues: CASSQRTANTGELFF. The CDR3 DNA follows: TGTGCCAGCAGCCAGAGGACAGCGAACACCGGGGAGCTGTTTTTT.

The V gene is TRBV19, the J gene TRBJ1-5; D is possibly TRBD1 (5 bases). The CDR3 totals 17 residues. Trimming cost V 4 bases and J 4 bases, with 20 bases left between them. The germline V gene encodes CDR1 LNHDA and CDR2 SQIVND (reference sequence). This CDR3 is CASSNPRGGGRNQPQHF. The CDR3, as DNA: TGTGCCAGTAGTAACCCCCGGGGGGGAGGACGAAATCAGCCCCAGCATTTT.

This clone was observed a handful of times. The chain has TRBV4-3 and TRBJ2-1; 8 bases align to TRBD2. There are 16 residues in the CDR3. The V gene's germline CDR1 is LGHNA and CDR2 YSLEER. The V segment lost 3 bases and the J segment 4 bases; nucleotides outside the gene matches: 8. CDR3 protein: CASSQHGGRTYNEQFF. CDR3 nucleotide sequence: TGCGCCAGCAGCCAGCACGGCGGGAGGACTTACAATGAGCAGTTCTTC.